The 28 T cell receptor beta chains below all came from one sample that was sequenced in a study of T cells after yellow fever vaccination. TCRdb re-analysed the 5' RACE reads in MiXCR, keeping a single row per CDR3 protein. The sample includes about 230,000 distinct CDR3 sequences, approximately 6.8% of them seen just once. The specimen was CD4+ T cells sorted from PBMCs, collected on the day of the yellow fever booster vaccination. All receptors derive from a man younger than 40 who received the YFV17D yellow fever vaccine.

This clonotype showed up many times. The chain is built from TRBV25-1 and TRBJ2-2, with unresolved D. Deletions cut 3 bases from V and 1 base from J, with 6 bases between. The CDR3 sequence is 14 residues long. Germline V lookup: CDR1 MGHDK, CDR2 SYGVNS. CDR3 nucleotides: TGTGCCAGCAGTGACAGGAAGAACACCGGGGAGCTGTTTTTT. Translation: CASSDRKNTGELFF.

This CDR3 is CASSYSSSARGYGYTF. The CDR3 DNA reads as TGTGCCAGCAGTTACTCGAGTTCTGCCCGGGGCTATGGCTACACCTTC. This sequence joins TRBV6-2 or TRBV6-3 and TRBJ1-2; D unresolved. Germline CDR1 is MNHEY and CDR2 is SVGEGT. The CDR3 sequence is 16 residues long. V was clipped by 0 bases and J by 4 bases, with 15 bases between them.

This clonotype was recorded at least ten times. This chain connects TRBV4-2 to TRBJ2-6; either TRBD1 or TRBD2 may supply D (5 bases each). There are 15 residues in the CDR3. The germline V gene has CDR1 LGHNA and CDR2 YNFKEQ. Trimming shortened V by 0 bases and J by 4 bases, and 7 bases separated the two germline ends. The CDR3 is CASSQDGTGANVLTF. In DNA form, the CDR3 reads TGTGCCAGCAGCCAAGACGGGACCGGGGCCAACGTCCTGACTTTC.

This chain joins TRBV21-1 and TRBJ2-5; the table's TRBD2 call for D was not verified on the DNA. TRBV21-1 is termed a pseudogene. The CDR3 extends over 16 amino acids. CDR3 region: CASGLVRTSGQETQYF. The CDR3 DNA follows: TGTGCCAGCGGATTAGTTAGGACTAGCGGGCAAGAGACCCAGTACTTC.

This clonotype was seen only a few times. The chain recombines TRBV21-1 with TRBJ2-3; the table assigns TRBD2, which was not confirmed against the DNA. TRBV21-1 is a known pseudogene. The CDR3 spans 17 residues. DNA of the CDR3: TGTGCCAGCAGCAAAGGGCCAGCGGGAGAAGAGGCAGATACGCAGTATTTT. Translating gives CASSKGPAGEEADTQYF.

This chain connects TRBV12-3 or TRBV12-4 to TRBJ1-5; 12 bases are shared with TRBD1. After removal of 0 bases from V and 3 bases from J, the junction contained 3 bases not matched to a gene. This CDR3 is 17 amino acids long. The CDR3 region has the DNA TGTGCCAGCAGTTTAGCCGGGACAGGGGGCCCCAATCAGCCCCAGCATTTT. Its protein product is CASSLAGTGGPNQPQHF.

This clonotype appeared a few times. The genes are TRBV5-4 and TRBJ2-2, with a possible D match to TRBD2 (6 bases). The germline V and J ends were trimmed by 7 bases and 2 bases, with 15 bases remaining between them. Germline V gene sequence: CDR1 SGHNT, CDR2 YYREEE (reference sequence). The CDR3 extends over 15 amino acids. The CDR3 reads CASAMGGPNTGELFF. The DNA for the CDR3 is TGTGCCAGCGCCATGGGGGGTCCTAACACCGGGGAGCTGTTTTTT.

There are many counts of this clonotype. This chain connects TRBV9 to TRBJ2-2, with 8 positions matching TRBD2. The V gene end was trimmed by 2 bases and the J gene end by 5 bases; junction bases not matched to a gene: 8. The germline gives CDR1 SGDLS, CDR2 YYNGEE. This CDR3 comprises 16 residues. The CDR3, as DNA: TGTGCCAGCAGCGTCGCGAGCGGGAGTAAAACCGGGGAGCTGTTTTTT. Amino acid sequence: CASSVASGSKTGELFF.

The chain joins TRBV12-3 or TRBV12-4 to TRBJ2-5; perhaps D is TRBD1 or TRBD2 (5 bases each). Trimming left V 10 bases short and J 6 bases short, with 18 bases between. The CDR3 runs 13 residues. The chain's CDR3 is CATGKVGVKTQYF. The DNA for the CDR3 is TGTGCCACCGGGAAGGTGGGGGTAAAGACCCAGTACTTC.

This clonotype was counted ten times or more. This chain uses TRBV6-2 or TRBV6-3 with TRBJ2-1; TRBD2 matches at 8 bases. CDR1 is MNHEY, CDR2 SVGEGT, per germline. Unmatched junction bases numbered 14, after V lost 7 bases and J lost 9 bases. The CDR3 runs 15 residues. In DNA, the CDR3 is TGTGCCAGCAACGGGGCCCGGGGGGGACGGGTTGAGCAGTTCTTC. It yields the protein CASNGARGGRVEQFF.

The chain couples TRBV25-1 to TRBJ1-1, with D perhaps matching TRBD1 (6 bases). The CDR3 has 14 residues. V lost 6 bases and J lost 1, with 12 bases in between. Germline CDR1 MGHDK, CDR2 SYGVNS. Here the CDR3 DNA reads TGTGCCAGCAGGAGGGGGACTCCGAACACTGAAGCTTTCTTT. Protein: CASRRGTPNTEAFF.

This chain uses TRBV6-1 with TRBJ1-4; perhaps TRBD1 as D (5 bases). CDR1 is MNHNS, CDR2 SASEGT, per germline. The CDR3 totals 16 residues. With 6 bases removed from V and 5 bases from J, the gap between germline ends came to 19 bases. In nucleotides, the CDR3 is TGTGCCAGCAGACCTAACCGGGGATGGGGCAATGAAAAACTGTTTTTT. Translated: CASRPNRGWGNEKLFF.

This clonotype was recorded at least ten times. The V and J genes are TRBV14 and TRBJ2-1, with a weak D call TRBD1 (5 bases). This CDR3 is 15 amino acids long. The V gene's germline CDR1 is SGHDN and CDR2 FVKESK. V was shortened by 5 bases and J by 10 bases, with 21 bases between the two germline ends. The CDR3 sequence: CASSFTGIVGLEQFF. In nucleotides, the CDR3 is TGTGCCAGCAGCTTCACAGGAATTGTAGGTCTGGAGCAGTTCTTC.

This clonotype came up a few times. V usage is TRBV20-1 and J usage is TRBJ2-5, with TRBD1 matching over 10 bases. This CDR3 spans 14 amino acids. Unmatched junction bases numbered 8, after V lost 6 bases and J lost 4 bases. CDR1 is DFQATT and CDR2 is SNEGSKA in the germline V gene (reference sequence). The CDR3 loop reads CSATGQGPAETQYF. The CDR3, as DNA: TGCAGTGCAACGGGACAGGGGCCGGCAGAGACCCAGTACTTC.

This clonotype was seen at least ten times. The chain is built from TRBV7-2 and TRBJ2-5, with TRBD1 matching 7 bases. Trimming removed 3 bases from V and 5 bases from J; junction bases left unmatched: 0. The CDR3 is 12 residues long. Germline loops: CDR1 SGHTA, CDR2 FQGNSA. The CDR3 is CASSFRGETQYF. The CDR3 nucleotides are TGTGCCAGCAGCTTCAGGGGGGAGACCCAGTACTTC.

This clonotype was observed at least ten times. V and J are TRBV28 and TRBJ2-3; 12 positions agree with TRBD2. CDR1 MDHEN and CDR2 SYDVKM come from the germline V gene. This CDR3 contains 15 residues. V shed 6 bases and J 4 bases; nucleotides not matched to a gene: 5. The CDR3 is CASSSLAGGPDTQYF. In DNA form, the CDR3 reads TGTGCCAGCAGCAGCCTAGCGGGAGGGCCAGATACGCAGTATTTT. Filled out from reference TRBV28 and TRBJ2-3, the complete variable domain reads DVKVTQSSRYLVKRTGEKVFLECVQDMDHENMFWYRQDPGLGLRLIYFSYDVKMKEKGDIPEGYSVSREKKERFSLILESASTNQTSMYLCASSSLAGGPDTQYFGPGTRLTVL.

This clonotype was seen many times. The chain employs TRBV4-3 and TRBJ2-2; a possible D gene is TRBD1 (7 bases). Germline CDR1 and CDR2: LGHNA and YSLEER. The CDR3 consists of 17 residues. V shed 0 bases and J shed 0 bases, with 11 bases lying between them. This CDR3 is CASSQDGGTANTGELFF. The CDR3 nucleotides read TGCGCCAGCAGCCAAGATGGCGGGACAGCGAACACCGGGGAGCTGTTTTTT.

This chain uses TRBV11-2 with TRBJ2-7; the D is unclear. Looked up from germline, CDR1 is SGHAT and CDR2 is FQNNGV. The V end was cut by 5 bases, the J end by 6 bases, with 11 bases between. The CDR3 contains 12 residues. This CDR3 reads CASSHYGLEQYF. The CDR3 DNA reads as TGTGCCAGCAGCCATTACGGTCTCGAGCAGTACTTC.

This clonotype was seen ten or more times. The genes are TRBV7-6 and TRBJ2-7; 9 bases align to TRBD1. Unmatched junction bases numbered 8, after V lost 5 bases and J lost 3 bases. Looked up from germline, CDR1 is SGHVS and CDR2 is FNYEAQ. This CDR3 comprises 15 residues. The DNA of the CDR3 is TGTGCCAGCAGCCCAACCGGGACAGGGTACTACGAGCAGTACTTC. It translates to CASSPTGTGYYEQYF.

This clonotype came up a few times. The chain uses TRBV18 and TRBJ2-7; tentative D call: TRBD1 (7 bases). Trimming shortened V by 1 base and J by 6 bases, and 16 bases separated the two germline ends. Germline CDR1 is KGHSH and CDR2 is LQKENI. The CDR3 covers 15 residues. The CDR3 DNA is TGTGCCAGCTCACCACAGGCGCAGGGGGGTGTCGAGCAGTACTTC. Its protein product is CASSPQAQGGVEQYF.

This clonotype was seen more than once but under ten times. The chain links TRBV5-1 to TRBJ2-3, with 7 positions matching TRBD2. J lost 3 bases, V lost 0 bases, and 13 bases had no gene match. From germline, CDR1 is SGHRS and CDR2 YFSETQ. The CDR3 loop spans 18 amino acids. CDR3 loop: CASSLASTGGRGTDTQYF. Written as DNA, the CDR3 is TGCGCCAGCAGCTTGGCCTCGACGGGCGGGAGAGGGACAGATACGCAGTATTTT. Drawing the rest from reference TRBV5-1 and TRBJ2-3, the complete variable domain is KAGVTQTPRYLIKTRGQQVTLSCSPISGHRSVSWYQQTPGQGLQFLFEYFSETQRNKGNFPGRFSGRQFSNSRSEMNVSTLELGDSALYLCASSLASTGGRGTDTQYFGPGTRLTVL.

This clonotype was seen repeatedly, ten times or more. V usage is TRBV15 and J usage is TRBJ2-7; TRBD2 matches at 9 bases. Trimming removed 1 base from V and 5 bases from J; junction bases left unmatched: 15. The germline gives CDR1 LNHNV, CDR2 YYDKDF (reference sequence). This CDR3 is 18 amino acids long. This chain's CDR3 is CATSRGGTSPKNNNEQYF. Written as DNA, the CDR3 is TGTGCCACCAGCAGAGGAGGGACTAGCCCGAAGAACAATAACGAGCAGTACTTC.

This clonotype was observed many times. This chain links TRBV7-2 with TRBJ2-1; D unresolved. In germline, CDR1 is SGHTA, CDR2 FQGNSA. Trimming stripped 4 bases from V and 9 bases from J, with 10 bases between. This CDR3 region has 12 residues. As DNA, the CDR3 is TGTGCCAGCAGCTCTAGTTTGGGTGAGCAGTTCTTC. The encoded protein is CASSSSLGEQFF.

This clonotype was counted at least ten times. The chain links TRBV27 to TRBJ2-1; D remains ambiguous. The germline V gene encodes CDR1 MNHEY and CDR2 SMNVEV (reference sequence). The germline V and J ends were trimmed by 3 bases and 5 bases, with 5 bases remaining between them. The CDR3 covers 12 residues. The CDR3 sequence is CASSFLDNEQFF. CDR3 nucleotide sequence: TGTGCCAGCAGTTTTCTGGACAATGAGCAGTTCTTC.

This clonotype appeared a few times. The chain has TRBV15 and TRBJ2-1; 9 bases are a match to TRBD2. The length of the CDR3 is 17 residues. V lost 4 bases to trimming and J lost 4 bases; unmatched junction nucleotides: 11. Looked up from germline, CDR1 is LNHNV and CDR2 is YYDKDF (reference sequence). CDR3 residues: CATSKAGGRPTYNEQFF. CDR3 in DNA: TGTGCCACCAGCAAAGCGGGAGGCCGACCGACATACAATGAGCAGTTCTTC.

The sample holds many counts of this clonotype. The chain has TRBV7-2 and TRBJ2-1; D possibly corresponds to TRBD2 (5 bases). CDR3 size: 16 residues. Germline CDR1 is SGHTA and CDR2 is FQGNSA. V was cut by 1 base and J by 7 bases, with 17 bases left in between. The CDR3 nucleotides are TGTGCCAGCAGCTTAGGCTCGATAACTAGTAGGAATGAGCAGTTCTTC. Residues: CASSLGSITSRNEQFF.

This clonotype was seen many times. The chain couples TRBV7-8 to TRBJ2-5; D is undetermined. This CDR3 is 13 amino acids long. Trimming left V 5 bases short and J 5 bases short, with 12 bases between. Germline V CDR1 and CDR2: SGHVS, FQNEAQ. The CDR3 region has the DNA TGTGCCAGCAGCCCGCCCAGGTGGGAGACCCAGTACTTC. The encoded protein is CASSPPRWETQYF. The full variable domain, completed using reference TRBV7-8 and TRBJ2-5, is GAGVSQSPRYKVAKRGQDVALRCDPISGHVSLFWYQQALGQGPEFLTYFQNEAQLDKSGLPSDRFFAERPEGSVSTLKIQRTQQEDSAVYLCASSPPRWETQYFGPGTRLLVL.

This clonotype was detected ten times or more. The chain recombines TRBV29-1 with TRBJ2-2; D might be TRBD2 (6 bases). The V end was cut by 5 bases, the J end by 1 base, with 17 bases between. The germline V gene has CDR1 SQVTM and CDR2 ANQGSEA. The CDR3 spans 16 residues. The CDR3 nucleotides are TGCAGCGTTCGCCCTATTAGCGGAGGGAACACCGGGGAGCTGTTTTTT. Its translation: CSVRPISGGNTGELFF.